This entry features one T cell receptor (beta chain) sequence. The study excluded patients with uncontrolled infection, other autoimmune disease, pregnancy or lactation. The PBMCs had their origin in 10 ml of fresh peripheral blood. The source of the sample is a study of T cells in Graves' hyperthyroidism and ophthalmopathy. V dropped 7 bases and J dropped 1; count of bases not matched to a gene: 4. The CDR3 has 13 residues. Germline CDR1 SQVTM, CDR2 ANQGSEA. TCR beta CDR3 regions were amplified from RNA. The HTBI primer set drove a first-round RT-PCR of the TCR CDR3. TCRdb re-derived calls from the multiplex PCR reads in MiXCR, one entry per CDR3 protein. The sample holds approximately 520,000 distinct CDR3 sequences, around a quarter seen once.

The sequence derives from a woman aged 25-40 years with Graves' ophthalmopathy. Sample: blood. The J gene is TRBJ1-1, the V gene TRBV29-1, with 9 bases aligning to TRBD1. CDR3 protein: CSAWGQGNTEAFF. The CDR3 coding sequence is TGCAGCGCTTGGGGACAGGGGAACACTGAAGCTTTCTTT. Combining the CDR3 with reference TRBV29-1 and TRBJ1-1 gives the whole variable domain SAVISQKPSRDICQRGTSLTIQCQVDSQVTMMFWYRQQPGQSLTLIATANQGSEATYESGFVIDKFPISRPNLTFSTLTVSNMSPEDSSIYLCSAWGQGNTEAFFGQGTRLTVV.